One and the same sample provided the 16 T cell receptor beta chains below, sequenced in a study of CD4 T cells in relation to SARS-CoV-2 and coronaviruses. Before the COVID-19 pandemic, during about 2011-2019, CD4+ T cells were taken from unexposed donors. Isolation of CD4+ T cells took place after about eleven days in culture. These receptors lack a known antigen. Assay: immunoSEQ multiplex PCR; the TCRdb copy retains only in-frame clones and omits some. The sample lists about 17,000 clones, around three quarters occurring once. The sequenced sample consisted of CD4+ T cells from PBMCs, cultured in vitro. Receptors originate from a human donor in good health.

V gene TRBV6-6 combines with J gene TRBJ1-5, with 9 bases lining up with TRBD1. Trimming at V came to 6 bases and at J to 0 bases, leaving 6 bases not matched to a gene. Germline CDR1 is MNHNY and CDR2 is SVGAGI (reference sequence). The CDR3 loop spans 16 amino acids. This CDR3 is CASSRRTGDSNQPQHF. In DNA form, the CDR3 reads TGTGCCAGCAGCCGTCGGACAGGGGATAGCAATCAGCCCCAGCATTTT.

This chain's CDR3 is CASSLGLAVRYNEQFF. In nucleotides, the CDR3 is TGCGCCAGCAGCTTGGGACTAGCGGTCCGATACAATGAGCAGTTCTTC. This chain uses TRBV5-1 with TRBJ2-1, with TRBD2 identical over 9 bases. From germline, CDR1 is SGHRS and CDR2 YFSETQ. The J segment lost 4 bases and the V segment lost 0 bases, leaving 5 bases of the junction unmatched. The length of the CDR3 is 16 residues.

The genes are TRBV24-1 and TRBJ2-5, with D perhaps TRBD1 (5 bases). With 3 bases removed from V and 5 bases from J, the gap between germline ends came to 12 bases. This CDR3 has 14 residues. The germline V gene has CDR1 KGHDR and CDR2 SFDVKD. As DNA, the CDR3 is TGTGCCACCAGTGATGGTTGGGGCGTGGAGACCCAGTACTTC. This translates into CATSDGWGVETQYF.

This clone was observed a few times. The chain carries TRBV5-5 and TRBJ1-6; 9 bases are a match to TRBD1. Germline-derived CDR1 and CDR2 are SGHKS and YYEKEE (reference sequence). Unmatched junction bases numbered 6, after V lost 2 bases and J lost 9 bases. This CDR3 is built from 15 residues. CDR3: CASSLGQGWGSPLHF. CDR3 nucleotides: TGTGCCAGCAGCTTAGGACAGGGGTGGGGTTCACCCCTCCACTTT. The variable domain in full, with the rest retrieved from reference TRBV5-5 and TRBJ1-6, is DAGVTQSPTHLIKTRGQQVTLRCSPISGHKSVSWYQQVLGQGPQFIFQYYEKEERGRGNFPDRFSARQFPNYSSELNVNALLLGDSALYLCASSLGQGWGSPLHFGNGTRLTVT.

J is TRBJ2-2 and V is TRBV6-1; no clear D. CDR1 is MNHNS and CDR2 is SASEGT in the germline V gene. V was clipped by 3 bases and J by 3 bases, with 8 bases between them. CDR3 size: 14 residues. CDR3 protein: CASSDSGDTGELFF. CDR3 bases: TGTGCCAGCAGTGATTCTGGGGACACCGGGGAGCTGTTTTTT.

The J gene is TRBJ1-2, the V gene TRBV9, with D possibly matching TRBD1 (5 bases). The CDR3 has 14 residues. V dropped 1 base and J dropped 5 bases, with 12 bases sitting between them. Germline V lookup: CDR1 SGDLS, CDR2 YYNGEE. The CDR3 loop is CASSVSRDGYGYTF. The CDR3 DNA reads TGTGCCAGCAGCGTATCTAGGGACGGATATGGCTACACCTTC.

CDR3 protein: CASSSASGLNEQFF. CDR3 bases: TGTGCCAGCAGCTCGGCTAGCGGTCTTAATGAGCAGTTCTTC. The V and J genes are TRBV7-9 and TRBJ2-1; 7 nucleotides agree with TRBD2. The V segment lost 4 bases and the J segment 7 bases; nucleotides outside the gene matches: 7. The germline CDR1 and CDR2 sequences are SEHNR and FQNEAQ (reference sequence). The CDR3 runs to 14 residues.

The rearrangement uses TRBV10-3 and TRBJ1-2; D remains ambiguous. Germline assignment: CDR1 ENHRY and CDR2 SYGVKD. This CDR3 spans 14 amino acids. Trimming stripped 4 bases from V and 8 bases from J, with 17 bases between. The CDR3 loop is CAISVGVPSRGYTF. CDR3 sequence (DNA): TGTGCCATCAGTGTTGGGGTGCCCTCCCGCGGCTACACCTTC.

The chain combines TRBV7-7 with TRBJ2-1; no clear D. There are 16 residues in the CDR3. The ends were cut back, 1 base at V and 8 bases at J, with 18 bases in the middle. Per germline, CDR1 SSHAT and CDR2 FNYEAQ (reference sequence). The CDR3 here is CASSLVPETSVYEQFF. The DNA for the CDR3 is TGTGCCAGCAGCTTAGTGCCGGAAACCTCTGTCTATGAGCAGTTCTTC.

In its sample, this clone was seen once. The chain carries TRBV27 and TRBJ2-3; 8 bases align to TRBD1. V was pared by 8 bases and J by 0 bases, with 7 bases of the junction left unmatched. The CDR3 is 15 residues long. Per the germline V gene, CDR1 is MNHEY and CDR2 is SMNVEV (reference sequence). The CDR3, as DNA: TGTGCCAGCGGTCAGGGGGCGCTTAGCACAGATACGCAGTATTTT. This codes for CASGQGALSTDTQYF.

The CDR3 loop reads CASSLDGDIGAKYF. CDR3 DNA: TGTGCCAGCAGCTTAGATGGGGACATCGGAGCTAAGTACTTC. The chain combines TRBV11-2 with TRBJ2-4; maybe TRBD1 (6 bases). Germline V gives CDR1 SGHAT, CDR2 FQNNGV. The CDR3 consists of 14 residues. V was trimmed by 0 bases and J by 14 bases, leaving 17 bases between them.

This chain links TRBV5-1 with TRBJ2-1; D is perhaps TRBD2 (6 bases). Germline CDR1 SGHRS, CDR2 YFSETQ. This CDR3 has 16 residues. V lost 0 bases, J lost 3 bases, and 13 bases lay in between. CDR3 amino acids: CASSLAISGGYNEQFF. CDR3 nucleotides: TGCGCCAGCAGCTTGGCTATTAGCGGAGGCTACAATGAGCAGTTCTTC.

Here the CDR3 reads CASSREVYNEQFF. CDR3 bases: TGTGCCAGCAGTCGAGAGGTATACAATGAGCAGTTCTTC. V is TRBV12-3 or TRBV12-4 and J is TRBJ2-1; D gene uncertain. The V and J ends lost 5 bases and 4 bases respectively, with 9 bases between them. The CDR3 is made up of 13 amino acids.

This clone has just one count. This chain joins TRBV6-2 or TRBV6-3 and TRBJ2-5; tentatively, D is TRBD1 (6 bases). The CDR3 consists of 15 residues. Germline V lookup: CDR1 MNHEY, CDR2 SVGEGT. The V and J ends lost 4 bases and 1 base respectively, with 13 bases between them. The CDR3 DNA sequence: TGTGCCAGCAGTTCCGGACAGACCACCCAAGAGACCCAGTACTTC. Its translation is CASSSGQTTQETQYF.

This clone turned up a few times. The CDR3 region is CASSAGDYEQYF. CDR3 coding DNA: TGTGCCAGCAGCGCAGGGGACTACGAGCAGTACTTC. V usage is TRBV11-3 and J usage is TRBJ2-7; maybe TRBD1 (6 bases). V was cut by 5 bases and J by 3 bases, with 8 bases left in between. The length of the CDR3 is 12 residues. The germline V gene has CDR1 SGHNT and CDR2 YENEEA.

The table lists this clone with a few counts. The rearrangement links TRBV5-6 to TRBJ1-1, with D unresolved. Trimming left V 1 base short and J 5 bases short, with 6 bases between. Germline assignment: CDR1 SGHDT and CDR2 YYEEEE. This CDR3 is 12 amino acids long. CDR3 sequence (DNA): TGTGCCAGCAGCTTGACCCAGACTGAAGCTTTCTTT. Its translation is CASSLTQTEAFF.